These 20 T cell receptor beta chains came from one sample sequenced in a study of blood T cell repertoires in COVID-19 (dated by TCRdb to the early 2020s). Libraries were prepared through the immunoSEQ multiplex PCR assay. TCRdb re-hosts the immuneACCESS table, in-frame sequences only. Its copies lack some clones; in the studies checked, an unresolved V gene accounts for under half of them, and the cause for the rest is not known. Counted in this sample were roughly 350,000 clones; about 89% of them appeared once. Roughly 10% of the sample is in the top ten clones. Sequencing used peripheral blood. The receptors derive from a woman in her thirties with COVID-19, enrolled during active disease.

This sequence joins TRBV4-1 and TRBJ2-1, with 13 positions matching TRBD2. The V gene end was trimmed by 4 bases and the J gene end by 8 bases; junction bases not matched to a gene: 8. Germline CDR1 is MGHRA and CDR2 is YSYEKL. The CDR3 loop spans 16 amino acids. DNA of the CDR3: TGCGCCAGCAGCCCATTACTAGCGGGAGGGCCCGATGAGCAGTTCTTC. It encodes CASSPLLAGGPDEQFF.

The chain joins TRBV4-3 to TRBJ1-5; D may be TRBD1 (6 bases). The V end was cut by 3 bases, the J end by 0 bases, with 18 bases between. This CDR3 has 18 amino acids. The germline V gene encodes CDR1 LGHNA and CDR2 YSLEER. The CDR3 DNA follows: TGCGCCAGCAGCCAGGTCAGGGACACCTCTTATAGCAATCAGCCCCAGCATTTT. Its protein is CASSQVRDTSYSNQPQHF.

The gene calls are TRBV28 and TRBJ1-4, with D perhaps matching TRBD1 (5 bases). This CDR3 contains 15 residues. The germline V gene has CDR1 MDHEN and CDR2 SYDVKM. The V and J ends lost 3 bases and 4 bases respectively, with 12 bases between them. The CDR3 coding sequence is TGTGCCAGCAGTTTTGGAGGGCAGGGTAATGAAAAACTGTTTTTT. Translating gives CASSFGGQGNEKLFF.

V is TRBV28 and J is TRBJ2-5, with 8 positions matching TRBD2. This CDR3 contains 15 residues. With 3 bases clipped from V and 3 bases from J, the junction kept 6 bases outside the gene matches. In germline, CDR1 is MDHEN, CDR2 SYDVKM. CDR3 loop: CASSFSGLEKETQYF. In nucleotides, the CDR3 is TGTGCCAGCAGTTTTTCGGGACTAGAAAAAGAGACCCAGTACTTC. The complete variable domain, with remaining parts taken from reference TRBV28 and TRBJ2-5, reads DVKVTQSSRYLVKRTGEKVFLECVQDMDHENMFWYRQDPGLGLRLIYFSYDVKMKEKGDIPEGYSVSREKKERFSLILESASTNQTSMYLCASSFSGLEKETQYFGPGTRLLVL.

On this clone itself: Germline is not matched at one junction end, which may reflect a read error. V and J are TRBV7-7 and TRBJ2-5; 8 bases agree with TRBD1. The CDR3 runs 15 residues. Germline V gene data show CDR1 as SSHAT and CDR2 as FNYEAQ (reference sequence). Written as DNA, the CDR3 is TGTGCTAGCAGCCGACACCAGGGGGCTCAAGAGACCCAGTACTTC. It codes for CASSRHQGAQETQYF. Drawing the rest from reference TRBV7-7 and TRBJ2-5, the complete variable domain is GAGVSQSPRYKVTKRGQDVTLRCDPISSHATLYWYQQALGQGPEFLTYFNYEAQPDKSGLPSDRFSAERPEGSISTLTIQRTEQRDSAMYRCASSRHQGAQETQYFGPGTRLLVL.

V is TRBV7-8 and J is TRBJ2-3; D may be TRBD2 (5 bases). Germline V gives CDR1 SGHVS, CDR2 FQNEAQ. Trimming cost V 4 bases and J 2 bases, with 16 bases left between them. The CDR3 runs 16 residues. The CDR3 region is CASSYSKLGLTDTQYF. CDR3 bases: TGTGCCAGCAGCTACTCGAAACTAGGTCTCACAGATACGCAGTATTTT.

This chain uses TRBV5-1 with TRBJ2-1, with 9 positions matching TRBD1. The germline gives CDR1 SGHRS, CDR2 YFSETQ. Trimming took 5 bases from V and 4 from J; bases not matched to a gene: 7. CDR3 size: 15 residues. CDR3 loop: CASRPDRGIYNEQFF. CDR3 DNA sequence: TGCGCCAGCAGACCCGACAGGGGGATATACAATGAGCAGTTCTTC.

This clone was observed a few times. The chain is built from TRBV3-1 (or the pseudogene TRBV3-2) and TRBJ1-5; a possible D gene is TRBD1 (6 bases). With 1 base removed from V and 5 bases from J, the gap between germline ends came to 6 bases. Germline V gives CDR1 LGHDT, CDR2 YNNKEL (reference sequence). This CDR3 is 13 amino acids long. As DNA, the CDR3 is TGTGCCAGCAGCCAAGCAGGGGATCAGCCCCAGCATTTT. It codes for CASSQAGDQPQHF.

The CDR3 region is CASSVQDRVETQYF. The CDR3 DNA reads TGTGCCAGCAGTGTACAAGACAGGGTAGAGACCCAGTACTTC. The chain recombines TRBV2 with TRBJ2-5; 7 nucleotides match TRBD1. V lost 4 bases, J lost 4 bases, and 6 bases stayed unmatched. In germline, CDR1 is SNHLY, CDR2 FYNNEI. The CDR3 is made up of 14 amino acids.

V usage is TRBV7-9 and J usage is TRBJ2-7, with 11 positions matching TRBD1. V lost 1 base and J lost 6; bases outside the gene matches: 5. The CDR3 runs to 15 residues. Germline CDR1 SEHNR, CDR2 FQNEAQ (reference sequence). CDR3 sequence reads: CASSLGGQGAVEQYF. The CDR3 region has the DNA TGTGCCAGCAGCTTAGGAGGACAGGGGGCCGTCGAGCAGTACTTC.

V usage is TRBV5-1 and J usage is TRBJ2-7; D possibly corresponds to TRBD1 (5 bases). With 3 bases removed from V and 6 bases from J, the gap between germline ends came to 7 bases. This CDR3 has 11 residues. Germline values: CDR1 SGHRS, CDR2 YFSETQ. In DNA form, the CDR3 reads TGCGCCAGCAGCTGGGGCGGCGAGCAGTACTTC. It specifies CASSWGGEQYF. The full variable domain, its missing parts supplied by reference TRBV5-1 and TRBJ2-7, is KAGVTQTPRYLIKTRGQQVTLSCSPISGHRSVSWYQQTPGQGLQFLFEYFSETQRNKGNFPGRFSGRQFSNSRSEMNVSTLELGDSALYLCASSWGGEQYFGPGTRLTVT.

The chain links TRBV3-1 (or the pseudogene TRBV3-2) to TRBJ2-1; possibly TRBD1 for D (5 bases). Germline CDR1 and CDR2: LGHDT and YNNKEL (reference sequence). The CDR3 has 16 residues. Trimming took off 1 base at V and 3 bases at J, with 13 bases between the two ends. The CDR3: CASSQGLRARYNEQFF. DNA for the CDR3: TGTGCCAGCAGCCAAGGCCTCAGGGCCCGCTACAATGAGCAGTTCTTC.

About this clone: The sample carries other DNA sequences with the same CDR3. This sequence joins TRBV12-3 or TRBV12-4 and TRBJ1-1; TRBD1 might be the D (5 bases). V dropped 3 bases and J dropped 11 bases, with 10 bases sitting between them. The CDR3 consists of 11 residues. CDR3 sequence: CASSLGGGAFF. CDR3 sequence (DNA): TGTGCCAGCAGTTTGGGTGGGGGGGCTTTCTTT.

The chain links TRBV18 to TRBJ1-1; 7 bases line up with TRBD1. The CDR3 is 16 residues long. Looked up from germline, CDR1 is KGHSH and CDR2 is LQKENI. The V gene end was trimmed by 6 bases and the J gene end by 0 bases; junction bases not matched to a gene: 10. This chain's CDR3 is CASSPDPGGLNTEAFF. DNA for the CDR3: TGTGCCAGCTCTCCAGATCCAGGGGGACTGAACACTGAAGCTTTCTTT.

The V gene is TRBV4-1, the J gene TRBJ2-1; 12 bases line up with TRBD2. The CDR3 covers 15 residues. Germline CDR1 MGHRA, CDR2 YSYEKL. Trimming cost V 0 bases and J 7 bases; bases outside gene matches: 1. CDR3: CASSQETSGRNEQFF. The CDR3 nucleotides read TGCGCCAGCAGCCAAGAGACTAGCGGGAGAAATGAGCAGTTCTTC.

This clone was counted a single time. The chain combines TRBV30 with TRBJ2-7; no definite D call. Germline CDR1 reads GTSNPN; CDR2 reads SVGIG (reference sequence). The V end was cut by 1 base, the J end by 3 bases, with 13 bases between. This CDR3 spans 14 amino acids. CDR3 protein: CAWSGSHYSYEQYF. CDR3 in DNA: TGTGCCTGGAGTGGGTCCCACTATAGCTACGAGCAGTACTTC.

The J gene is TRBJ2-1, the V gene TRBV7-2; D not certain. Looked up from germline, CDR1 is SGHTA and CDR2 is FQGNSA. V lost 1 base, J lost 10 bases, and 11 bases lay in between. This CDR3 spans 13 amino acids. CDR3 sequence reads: CASSLDPLGEQFF. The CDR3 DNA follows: TGTGCCAGCAGCTTAGATCCCCTAGGCGAGCAGTTCTTC.

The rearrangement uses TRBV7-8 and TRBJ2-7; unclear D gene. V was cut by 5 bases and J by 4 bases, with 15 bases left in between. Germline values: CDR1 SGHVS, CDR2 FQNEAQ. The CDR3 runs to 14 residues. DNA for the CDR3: TGTGCCAGCAGCCCAGGCTATGGTGCGTACGAGCAGTACTTC. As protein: CASSPGYGAYEQYF.

This chain's CDR3 is CASSPGTGALAYEQYF. CDR3 DNA: TGTGCCAGTAGTCCCGGGACAGGGGCTCTTGCCTACGAGCAGTACTTC. The chain has TRBV19 and TRBJ2-7; TRBD1 aligns across 10 bases. The CDR3 is made up of 16 amino acids. From germline, CDR1 is LNHDA and CDR2 SQIVND (reference sequence). The trim removed 5 bases at V and 2 bases at J, leaving 9 bases unmatched. Complete variable domain (other parts from reference TRBV19 and TRBJ2-7): DGGITQSPKYLFRKEGQNVTLSCEQNLNHDAMYWYRQDPGQGLRLIYYSQIVNDFQKGDIAEGYSVSREKKESFPLTVTSAQKNPTAFYLCASSPGTGALAYEQYFGPGTRLTVT.

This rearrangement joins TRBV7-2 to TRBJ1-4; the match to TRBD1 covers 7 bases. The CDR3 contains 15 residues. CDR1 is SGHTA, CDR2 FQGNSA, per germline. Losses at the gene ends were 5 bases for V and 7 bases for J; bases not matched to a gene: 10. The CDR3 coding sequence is TGTGCCAGCAGCCCCCAGACAGGGTCAGGTGAAAAACTGTTTTTT. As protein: CASSPQTGSGEKLFF.